The clone carrying this T cell receptor beta chain was found once. A primer in the constant region served to generate TCR beta cDNA from about 480 ng of total RNA. Three nested multiplex PCR rounds of slightly modified ARM-PCR generated TCR beta libraries. TRBV1-TRBV30 forward and Cbeta reverse primers drove the first two roughly 10-cycle rounds. TCRdb re-analysed the multiplex PCR reads in MiXCR, keeping a single row per CDR3 protein. The table lists about 74,000 distinct CDR3 sequences, approximately 74% of them singletons. These data originate in a study of tumor-infiltrating lymphocytes in primary liver carcinoma. For the study at large: Yields of productive TCRbeta reads ranged from roughly 3.5 to 7.13 million per sample and were similar across tissue types.

Trimming cost V 1 base and J 4 bases, with 14 bases left between them. This CDR3 is 15 amino acids long. Taking about 20-31 mg of unsorted bulk tissue, the authors co-extracted RNA and DNA. Those sampled were patients whose primary liver carcinoma was treated by surgical resection. Patients were chronically HBV-infected and treatment-naive. More than 85% viable tumor cells made up every tumor sample. The receptor's source is a man aged 35 to 55 with primary liver carcinoma and hepatitis B virus infection. This chain joins TRBV12-3 or TRBV12-4 and TRBJ2-7; D gene uncertain. Specimen: liver tumor tissue from sampling region 4. Noted subset: tumor region T4, right-lateral pole. The DNA of the CDR3 is TGTGCCAGCAGTTTAGGGTCCTGTGGCCGATACGAGCAGTACTTC. It is translated as CASSLGSCGRYEQYF.